This T cell receptor beta chain was captured in a study of T cells after somatic rescue of genetic block. Germline assignment: CDR1 GTSNPN and CDR2 SVGIG (reference sequence). This CDR3 comprises 13 residues. Trimming removed 4 bases from V and 5 bases from J, with 12 bases in between. TCRdb's copy holds only in-frame clones and misses some; the assay was immunoSEQ multiplex PCR. The sample comprises tens of thousands of clones, roughly 88% of which are singletons, and around 2.8% rests with the top ten. This clone came up once. Source material: peripheral blood mononuclear cells (PBMCs). This chain uses TRBV30 with TRBJ2-1, with D possibly being TRBD2 (5 bases). The TCR comes from a man aged 25-45 years. The CDR3 DNA reads as TGTGCCTGGACCGCCGGGGTCGACAATGAGCAGTTCTTC. Translated, it gives CAWTAGVDNEQFF.